Listed below are T cell receptor beta chains from one sample, sequenced in a study of T cells in Graves' hyperthyroidism and ophthalmopathy. TCRdb passed the multiplex PCR reads through MiXCR, listing each CDR3 protein once. The sample has under 450,000 distinct CDR3 sequences; about a sixth are singletons. Material for sequencing was blood. The receptor set was obtained from a woman younger than 30 with Graves' hyperthyroidism. CDR3s include the opening cysteine and the closing phenylalanine or tryptophan. A D gene is named only where the DNA matches it firmly. The listing skips clone size in some rows; elsewhere it reads once, few, many or a size class.

j_call: TRBJ2-1
clone_size: many
d_call: .
v_call: TRBV6-1
cdr3_aa: CASSLTGTLAYNEQFF
cdr3_nt: TGTGCCAGCAGTTTAACCGGGACGTTGGCCTACAATGAGCAGTTCTTC

j_call: TRBJ2-1
clone_size: many
d_call: TRBD2
v_call: TRBV3-1
cdr3_aa: CASSQDLAGQNEQFF
cdr3_nt: TGTGCCAGCAGCCAAGATCTAGCGGGGCAGAATGAGCAGTTCTTC

j_call: TRBJ2-2
clone_size: many
d_call: .
v_call: TRBV7-9
cdr3_aa: CASSQTSANTGELFF
cdr3_nt: TGTGCCAGCAGCCAGACGTCAGCAAACACCGGGGAGCTGTTTTTT

j_call: TRBJ1-1
clone_size: .
d_call: .
v_call: TRBV7-9
cdr3_aa: CASSVQIPEAFF
cdr3_nt: TGTGCCAGCAGCGTACAGATCCCTGAAGCTTTCTTT

j_call: TRBJ2-7
clone_size: many
d_call: TRBD1
v_call: TRBV20-1
cdr3_aa: CSARPWDRTYEQYF
cdr3_nt: TGCAGTGCTAGACCATGGGACAGGACCTACGAGCAGTACTTC

j_call: TRBJ2-3
clone_size: many
d_call: TRBD2
v_call: TRBV20-1
cdr3_aa: CSASGLLAGGGYTQYF
cdr3_nt: TGCAGTGCTAGTGGCCTGCTAGCGGGGGGGGGGTATACGCAGTATTTT

j_call: TRBJ2-1
clone_size: .
d_call: .
v_call: TRBV6-1
cdr3_aa: CASSFAGPEQKQFF
cdr3_nt: TGTGCCAGCAGTTTCGCCGGCCCCGAGCAGAAGCAGTTCTTC

j_call: TRBJ2-1
clone_size: .
d_call: .
v_call: TRBV5-5
cdr3_aa: CASSLASGHNEQFF
cdr3_nt: TGTGCCAGCAGCTTGGCTTCGGGGCACAATGAGCAGTTCTTC

j_call: TRBJ2-1
clone_size: many
d_call: TRBD2
v_call: TRBV9
cdr3_aa: CASSVESGLAGVNEQFF
cdr3_nt: TGTGCCAGCAGCGTAGAGTCGGGACTAGCGGGAGTTAATGAGCAGTTCTTC

j_call: TRBJ1-6
clone_size: few
d_call: .
v_call: TRBV9
cdr3_aa: CASSVAQRRSPLHF
cdr3_nt: TGTGCCAGCAGCGTAGCTCAGAGGCGTTCACCCCTCCACTTT

j_call: TRBJ2-7
clone_size: many
d_call: TRBD1
v_call: TRBV20-1
cdr3_aa: CSAPAGTGGSYEQYF
cdr3_nt: TGCAGTGCTCCAGCCGGGACAGGGGGCTCCTACGAGCAGTACTTC

j_call: TRBJ2-3
clone_size: many
d_call: .
v_call: TRBV27
cdr3_aa: CASSSTRQISTGGGTQYF
cdr3_nt: TGTGCCAGCAGTAGCACTAGACAAATTTCTACAGGTGGAGGTACGCAGTATTTT

j_call: TRBJ2-7
clone_size: few
d_call: .
v_call: TRBV20-1
cdr3_aa: CSARDRRGRGYEQYF
cdr3_nt: TGCAGTGCTAGAGATAGAAGAGGGAGAGGCTACGAGCAGTACTTC

j_call: TRBJ2-3
clone_size: few
d_call: .
v_call: TRBV9
cdr3_aa: CASTTGGNTDTQYF
cdr3_nt: TGTGCCAGCACCACGGGCGGTAACACAGATACGCAGTATTTT

j_call: TRBJ2-3
clone_size: many
d_call: TRBD2
v_call: TRBV20-1
cdr3_aa: CSATKRGLTDTQYF
cdr3_nt: TGCAGTGCAACTAAGCGGGGGCTCACAGATACGCAGTATTTT

j_call: TRBJ2-2
clone_size: .
d_call: .
v_call: TRBV6-1
cdr3_aa: CASTGSTGELFF
cdr3_nt: TGTGCCAGTACGGGTAGCACCGGGGAGCTGTTTTTT

j_call: TRBJ2-5
clone_size: once
d_call: .
v_call: TRBV18
cdr3_aa: CASSPDVRGWTQYF
cdr3_nt: TGTGCCAGCTCACCAGATGTTAGGGGATGGACCCAGTACTTC